In this sample, the clone carrying this T cell receptor (beta chain) turned up many times. This record comes from a study of T cells in Graves' hyperthyroidism and ophthalmopathy. Using RNA transcripts as the source, TCR beta CDR3 regions were amplified. Initially, a first-round RT-PCR of the TCR CDR3 employed the HTBI primer set. TCRdb recomputed calls from the multiplex PCR reads with MiXCR, one row per CDR3 protein. In the table there are over 300,000 distinct CDR3 sequences, around 13% of which are singletons. Germline loops: CDR1 SNHLY, CDR2 FYNNEI. Between the trimmed V and J ends, which lost 3 bases and 2 bases, there was a span of 3 bases. The CDR3 totals 12 residues.

This TCR came from a woman in her thirties or forties with Graves' ophthalmopathy. Input material: blood. The chain is built from TRBV2 and TRBJ2-3, with D hard to call. Here the CDR3 DNA reads TGTGCCAGCAGTGAGAACACAGATACGCAGTATTTT. It yields the protein CASSENTDTQYF.